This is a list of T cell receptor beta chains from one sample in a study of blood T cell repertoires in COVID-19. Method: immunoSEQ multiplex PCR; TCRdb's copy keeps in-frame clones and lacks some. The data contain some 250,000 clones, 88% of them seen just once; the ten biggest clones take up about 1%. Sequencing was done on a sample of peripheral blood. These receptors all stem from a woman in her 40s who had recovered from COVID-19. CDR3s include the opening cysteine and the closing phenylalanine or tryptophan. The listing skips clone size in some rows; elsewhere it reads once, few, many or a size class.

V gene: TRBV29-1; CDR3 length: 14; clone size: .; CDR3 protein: CSVAAGGPGNTIYF
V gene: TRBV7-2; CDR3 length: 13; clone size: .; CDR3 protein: CASSLAHPRELFF
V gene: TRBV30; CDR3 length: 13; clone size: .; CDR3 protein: CAWSRGPGTEAFF
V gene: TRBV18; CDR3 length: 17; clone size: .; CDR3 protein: CASSLDPTGGGTDTQYF
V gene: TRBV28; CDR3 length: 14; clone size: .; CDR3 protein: CASCPTGGGYGYTF
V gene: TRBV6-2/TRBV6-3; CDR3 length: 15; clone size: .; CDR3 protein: CASSYPPGGVPTQYF
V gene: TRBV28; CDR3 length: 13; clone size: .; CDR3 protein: CATEPQRTGELFF
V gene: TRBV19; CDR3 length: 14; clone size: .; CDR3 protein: CASRGLATNEKLFF
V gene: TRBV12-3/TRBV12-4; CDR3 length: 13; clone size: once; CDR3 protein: CASSQRLTSGSFF
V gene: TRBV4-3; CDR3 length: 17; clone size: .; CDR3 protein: CASSPRGHGGGHNEQFF